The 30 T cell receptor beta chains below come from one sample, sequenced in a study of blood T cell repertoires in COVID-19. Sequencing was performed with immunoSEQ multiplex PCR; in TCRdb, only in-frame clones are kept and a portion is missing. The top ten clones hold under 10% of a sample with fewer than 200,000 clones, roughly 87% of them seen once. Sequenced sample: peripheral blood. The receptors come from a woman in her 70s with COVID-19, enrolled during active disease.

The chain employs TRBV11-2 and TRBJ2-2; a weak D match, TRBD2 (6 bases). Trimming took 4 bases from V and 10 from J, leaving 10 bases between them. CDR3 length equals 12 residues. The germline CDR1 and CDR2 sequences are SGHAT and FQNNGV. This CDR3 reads CASSSGSLELFF. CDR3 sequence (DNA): TGTGCCAGCAGCTCCGGGAGTCTGGAGCTGTTTTTT.

This chain's CDR3 is CASSFSGSLNEQFF. The CDR3 bases are TGTGCCAGCAGCTTCTCCGGGTCTTTGAATGAGCAGTTCTTC. The V gene is TRBV5-8, the J gene TRBJ2-1, with D unclear. The V end was cut by 2 bases, the J end by 7 bases, with 13 bases between. The CDR3 contains 14 residues. Germline CDR1 reads SGHTS; CDR2 reads YDEGEE.

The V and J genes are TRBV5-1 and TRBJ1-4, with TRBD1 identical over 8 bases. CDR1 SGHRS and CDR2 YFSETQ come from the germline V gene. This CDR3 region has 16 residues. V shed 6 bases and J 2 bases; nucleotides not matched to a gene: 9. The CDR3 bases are TGCGCCAGCAAATCCGGGACAGGAAGGACTAATGAAAAACTGTTTTTT. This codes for CASKSGTGRTNEKLFF.

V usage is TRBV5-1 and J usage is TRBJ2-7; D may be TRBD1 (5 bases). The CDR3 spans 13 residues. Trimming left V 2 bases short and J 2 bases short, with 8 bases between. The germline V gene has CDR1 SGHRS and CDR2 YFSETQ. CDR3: CASSFDSTYEQYF. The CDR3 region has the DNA TGCGCCAGCAGCTTTGACAGCACCTACGAGCAGTACTTC.

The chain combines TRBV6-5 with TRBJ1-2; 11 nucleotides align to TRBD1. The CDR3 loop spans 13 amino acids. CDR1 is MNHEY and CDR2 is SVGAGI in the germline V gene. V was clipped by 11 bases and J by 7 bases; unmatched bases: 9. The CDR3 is CAAKRTGGRGYTF. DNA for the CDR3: TGTGCCGCGAAAAGGACAGGGGGCCGTGGCTACACCTTC.

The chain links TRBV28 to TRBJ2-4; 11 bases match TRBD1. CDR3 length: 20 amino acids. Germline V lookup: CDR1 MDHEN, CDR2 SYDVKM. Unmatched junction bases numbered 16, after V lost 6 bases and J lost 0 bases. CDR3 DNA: TGTGCCAGCAGCCATCAGGTCGGGAGGACAGGGGGCTCAGCCAAAAACATTCAGTACTTC. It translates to CASSHQVGRTGGSAKNIQYF.

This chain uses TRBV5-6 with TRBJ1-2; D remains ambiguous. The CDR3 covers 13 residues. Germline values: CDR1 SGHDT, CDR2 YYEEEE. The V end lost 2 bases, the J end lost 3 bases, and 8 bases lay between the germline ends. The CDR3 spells CASSFYGDYGYTF. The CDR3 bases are TGTGCCAGCAGCTTTTACGGGGACTATGGCTACACCTTC.

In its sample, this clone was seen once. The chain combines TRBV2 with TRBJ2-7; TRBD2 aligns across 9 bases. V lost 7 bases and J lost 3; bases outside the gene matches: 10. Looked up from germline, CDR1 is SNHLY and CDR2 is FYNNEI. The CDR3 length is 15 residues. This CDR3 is CASTPLAGNNYEQYF. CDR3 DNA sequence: TGTGCCAGCACTCCACTAGCGGGTAATAACTACGAGCAGTACTTC.

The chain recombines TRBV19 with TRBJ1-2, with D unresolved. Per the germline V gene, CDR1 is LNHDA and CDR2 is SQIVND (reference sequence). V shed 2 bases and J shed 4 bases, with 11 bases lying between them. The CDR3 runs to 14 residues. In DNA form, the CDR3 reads TGTGCCAGTAGTATATCCCACGAGAGCTATGGCTACACCTTC. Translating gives CASSISHESYGYTF.

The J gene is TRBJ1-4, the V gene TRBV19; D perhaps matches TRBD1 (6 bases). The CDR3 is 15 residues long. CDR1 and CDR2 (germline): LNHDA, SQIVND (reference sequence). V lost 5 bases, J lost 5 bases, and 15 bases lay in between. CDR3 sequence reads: CASSLQGLANEKLFF. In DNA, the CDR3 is TGTGCCAGTAGTCTACAGGGTTTGGCGAATGAAAAACTGTTTTTT.

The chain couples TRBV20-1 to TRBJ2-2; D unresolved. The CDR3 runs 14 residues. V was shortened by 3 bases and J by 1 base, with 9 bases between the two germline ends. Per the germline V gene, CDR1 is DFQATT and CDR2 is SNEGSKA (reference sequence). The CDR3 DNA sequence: TGCAGTGCTAGTCGGAGCTTGAACACCGGGGAGCTGTTTTTT. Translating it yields CSASRSLNTGELFF.

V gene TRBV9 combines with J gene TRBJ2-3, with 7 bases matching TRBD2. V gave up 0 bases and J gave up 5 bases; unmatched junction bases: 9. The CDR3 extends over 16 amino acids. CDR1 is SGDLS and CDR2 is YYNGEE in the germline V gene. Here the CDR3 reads CASSVGLSGGGDTQYF. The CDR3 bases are TGTGCCAGCAGCGTAGGCTTATCGGGCGGGGGAGATACGCAGTATTTT.

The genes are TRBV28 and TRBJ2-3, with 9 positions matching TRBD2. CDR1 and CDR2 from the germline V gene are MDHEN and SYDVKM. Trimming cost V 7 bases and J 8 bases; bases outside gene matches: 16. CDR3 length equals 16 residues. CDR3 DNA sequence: TGTGCCAGCACCCTAGGGGTAGCGGGAGTTGAGGTTACGCAGTATTTT. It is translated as CASTLGVAGVEVTQYF.

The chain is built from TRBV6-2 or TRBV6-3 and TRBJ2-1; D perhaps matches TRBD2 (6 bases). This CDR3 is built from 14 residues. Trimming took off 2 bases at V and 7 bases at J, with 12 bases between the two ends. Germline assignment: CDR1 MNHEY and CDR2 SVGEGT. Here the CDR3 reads CASSYGGIRNEQFF. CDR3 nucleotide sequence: TGTGCCAGCAGTTACGGAGGGATTCGGAATGAGCAGTTCTTC.

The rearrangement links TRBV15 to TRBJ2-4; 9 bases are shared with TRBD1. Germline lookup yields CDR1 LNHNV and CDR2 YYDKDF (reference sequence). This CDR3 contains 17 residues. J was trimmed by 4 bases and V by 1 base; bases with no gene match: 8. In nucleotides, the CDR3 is TGTGCCACCAGCAGAGGTGCGGGACAGGGCGGAAAAAACATTCAGTACTTC. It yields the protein CATSRGAGQGGKNIQYF.

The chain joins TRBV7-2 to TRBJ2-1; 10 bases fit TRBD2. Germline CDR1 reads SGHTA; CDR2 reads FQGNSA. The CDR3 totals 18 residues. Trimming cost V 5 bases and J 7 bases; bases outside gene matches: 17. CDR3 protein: CASSLQPPLAGAGNEQFF. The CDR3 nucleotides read TGTGCCAGCAGCCTACAGCCCCCCCTAGCGGGAGCGGGAAATGAGCAGTTCTTC.

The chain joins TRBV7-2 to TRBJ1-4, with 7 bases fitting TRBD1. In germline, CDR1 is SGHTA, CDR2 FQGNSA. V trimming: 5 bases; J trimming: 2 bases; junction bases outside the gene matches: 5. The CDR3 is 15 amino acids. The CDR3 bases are TGTGCCAGCAGCCCTTCGACAGGGACTAATGAAAAACTGTTTTTT. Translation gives CASSPSTGTNEKLFF.

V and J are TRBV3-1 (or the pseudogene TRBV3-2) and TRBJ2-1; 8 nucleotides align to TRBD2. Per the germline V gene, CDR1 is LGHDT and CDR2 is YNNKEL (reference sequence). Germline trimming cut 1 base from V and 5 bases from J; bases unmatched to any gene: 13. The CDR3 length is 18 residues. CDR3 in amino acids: CASSQAGGVTTRNNEQFF. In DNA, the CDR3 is TGTGCCAGCAGCCAAGCGGGGGGGGTAACGACACGGAACAATGAGCAGTTCTTC.

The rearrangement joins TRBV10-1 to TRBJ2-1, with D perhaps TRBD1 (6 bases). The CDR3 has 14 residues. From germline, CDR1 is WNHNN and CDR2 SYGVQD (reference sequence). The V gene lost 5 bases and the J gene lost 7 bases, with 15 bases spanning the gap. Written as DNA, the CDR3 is TGCGCCAGCAGTCCTGGGGGCGCGTTAAATGAGCAGTTCTTC. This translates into CASSPGGALNEQFF.

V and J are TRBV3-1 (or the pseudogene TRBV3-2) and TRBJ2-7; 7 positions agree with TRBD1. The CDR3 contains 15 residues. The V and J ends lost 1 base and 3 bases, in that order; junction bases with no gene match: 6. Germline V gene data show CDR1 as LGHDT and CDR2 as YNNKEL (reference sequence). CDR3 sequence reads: CASSQGGTVLYEQYF. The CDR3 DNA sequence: TGTGCCAGCAGCCAAGGAGGGACAGTCCTCTACGAGCAGTACTTC.

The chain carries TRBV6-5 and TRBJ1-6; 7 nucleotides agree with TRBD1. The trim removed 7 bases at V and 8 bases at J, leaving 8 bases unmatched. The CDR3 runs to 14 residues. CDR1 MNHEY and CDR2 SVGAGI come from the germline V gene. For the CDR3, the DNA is TGTGCCAGCACCGTTCGTGACAGGGATTCACCCCTCCACTTT. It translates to CASTVRDRDSPLHF.

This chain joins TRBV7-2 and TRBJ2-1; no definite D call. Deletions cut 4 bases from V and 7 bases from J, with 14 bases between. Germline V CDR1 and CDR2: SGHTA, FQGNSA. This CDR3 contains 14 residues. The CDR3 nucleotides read TGTGCCAGCAGCTACGGCCCCCGCAGGAATGAGCAGTTCTTC. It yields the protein CASSYGPRRNEQFF. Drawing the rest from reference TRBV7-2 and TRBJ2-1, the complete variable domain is GAGVSQSPSNKVTEKGKDVELRCDPISGHTALYWYRQSLGQGLEFLIYFQGNSAPDKSGLPSDRFSAERTGGSVSTLTIQRTQQEDSAVYLCASSYGPRRNEQFFGPGTRLTVL.

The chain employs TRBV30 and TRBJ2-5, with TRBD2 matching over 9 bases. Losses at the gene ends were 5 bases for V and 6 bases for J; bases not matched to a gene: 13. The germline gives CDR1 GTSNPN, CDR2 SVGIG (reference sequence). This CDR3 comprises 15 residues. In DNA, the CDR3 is TGTGCCTGGGCCACCGGGACTAGCCCTGGGCAGACCCAGTACTTC. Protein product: CAWATGTSPGQTQYF.

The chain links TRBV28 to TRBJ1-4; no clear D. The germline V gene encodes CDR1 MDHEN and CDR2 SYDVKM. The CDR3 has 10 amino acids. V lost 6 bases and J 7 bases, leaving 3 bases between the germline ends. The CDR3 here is CASSGEKLFF. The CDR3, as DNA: TGTGCCAGCAGCGGTGAAAAACTGTTTTTT.

The CDR3, as DNA: TGTGCCACCAGTGATACGAGGGAGGTCTCCTACGAGCAGTACTTC. It yields the protein CATSDTREVSYEQYF. The gene calls are TRBV24-1 and TRBJ2-7; possible D gene TRBD2, 6 bases. The V end was cut by 3 bases, the J end by 0 bases, with 11 bases between. CDR3 length: 15 amino acids. CDR1 and CDR2 (germline): KGHDR, SFDVKD.

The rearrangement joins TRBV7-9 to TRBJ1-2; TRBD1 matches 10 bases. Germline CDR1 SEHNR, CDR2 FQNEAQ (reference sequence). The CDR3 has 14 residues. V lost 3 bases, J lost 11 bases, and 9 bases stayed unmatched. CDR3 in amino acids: CASSLRDRGRFYTF. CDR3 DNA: TGTGCCAGCAGCTTGCGGGACAGGGGACGTTTTTACACCTTC.

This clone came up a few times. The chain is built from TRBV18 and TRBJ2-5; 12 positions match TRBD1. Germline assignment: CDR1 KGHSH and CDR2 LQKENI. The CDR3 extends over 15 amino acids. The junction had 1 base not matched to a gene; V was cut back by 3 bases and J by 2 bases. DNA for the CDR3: TGTGCCAGCTCACCGGGACAGGGGGCACAAGAGACCCAGTACTTC. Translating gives CASSPGQGAQETQYF.

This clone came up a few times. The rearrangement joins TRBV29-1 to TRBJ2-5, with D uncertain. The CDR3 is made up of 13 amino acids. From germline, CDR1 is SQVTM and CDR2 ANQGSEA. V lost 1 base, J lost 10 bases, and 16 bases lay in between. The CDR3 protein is CSVEGVMVRVQYF. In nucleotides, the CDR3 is TGCAGCGTTGAAGGGGTAATGGTTCGGGTCCAGTACTTC.

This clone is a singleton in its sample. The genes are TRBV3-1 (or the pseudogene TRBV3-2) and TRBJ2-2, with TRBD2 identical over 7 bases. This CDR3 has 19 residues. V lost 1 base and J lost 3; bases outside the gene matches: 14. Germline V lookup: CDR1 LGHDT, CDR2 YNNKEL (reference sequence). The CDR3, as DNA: TGTGCCAGCAGCCAAGGAACCGAAGGGACTATCGGAGACACCGGGGAGCTGTTTTTT. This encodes CASSQGTEGTIGDTGELFF.

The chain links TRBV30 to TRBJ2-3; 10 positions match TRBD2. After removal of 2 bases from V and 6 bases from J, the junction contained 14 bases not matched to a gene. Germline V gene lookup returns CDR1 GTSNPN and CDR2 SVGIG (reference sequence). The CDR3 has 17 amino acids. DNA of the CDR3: TGTGCCTGGAGTACATCCGGCCTAGCGGGGGCCTTTGATACGCAGTATTTT. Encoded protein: CAWSTSGLAGAFDTQYF. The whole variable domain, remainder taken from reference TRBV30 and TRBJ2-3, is SQTIHQWPATLVQPVGSPLSLECTVEGTSNPNLYWYRQAAGRGLQLLFYSVGIGQISSEVPQNLSASRPQDRQFILSSKKLLLSDSGFYLCAWSTSGLAGAFDTQYFGPGTRLTVL.